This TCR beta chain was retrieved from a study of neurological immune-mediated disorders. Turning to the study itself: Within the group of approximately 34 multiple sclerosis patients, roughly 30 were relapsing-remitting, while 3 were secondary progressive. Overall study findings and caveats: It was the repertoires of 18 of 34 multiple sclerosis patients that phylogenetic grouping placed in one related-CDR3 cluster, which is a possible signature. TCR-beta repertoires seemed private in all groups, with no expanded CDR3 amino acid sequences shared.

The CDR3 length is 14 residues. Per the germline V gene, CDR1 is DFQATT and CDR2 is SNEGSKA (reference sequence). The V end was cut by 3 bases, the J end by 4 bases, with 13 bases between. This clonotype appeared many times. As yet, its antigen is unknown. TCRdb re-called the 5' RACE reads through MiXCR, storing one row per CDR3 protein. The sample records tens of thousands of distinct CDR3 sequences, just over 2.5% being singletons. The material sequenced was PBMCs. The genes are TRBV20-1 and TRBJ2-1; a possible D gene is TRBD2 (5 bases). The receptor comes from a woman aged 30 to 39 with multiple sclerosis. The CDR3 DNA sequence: TGCAGTGCTAGTTCACCCCGCGGGTACAATGAGCAGTTCTTC. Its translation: CSASSPRGYNEQFF.